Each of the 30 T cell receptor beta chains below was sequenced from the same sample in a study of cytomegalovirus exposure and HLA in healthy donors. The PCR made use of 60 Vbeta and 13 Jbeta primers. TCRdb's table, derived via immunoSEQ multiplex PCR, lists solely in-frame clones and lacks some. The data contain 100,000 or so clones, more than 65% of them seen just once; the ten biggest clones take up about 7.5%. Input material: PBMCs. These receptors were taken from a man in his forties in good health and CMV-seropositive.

The CDR3 DNA is TGCGCCAGCAGCCACTTGGGACAGGGGAACACTGAAGCTTTCTTT. Translated: CASSHLGQGNTEAFF. The chain uses TRBV4-1 and TRBJ1-1; 9 nucleotides line up with TRBD1. V lost 3 bases and J lost 1; bases outside the gene matches: 3. The CDR3 covers 15 residues. Germline CDR1 MGHRA, CDR2 YSYEKL.

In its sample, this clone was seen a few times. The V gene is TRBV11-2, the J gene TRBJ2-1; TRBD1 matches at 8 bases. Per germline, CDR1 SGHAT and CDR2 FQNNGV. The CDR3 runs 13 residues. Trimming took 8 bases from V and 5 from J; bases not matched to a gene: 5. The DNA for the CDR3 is TGTGCCAGCTGGACAGGGTTCCACAATGAGCAGTTCTTC. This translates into CASWTGFHNEQFF.

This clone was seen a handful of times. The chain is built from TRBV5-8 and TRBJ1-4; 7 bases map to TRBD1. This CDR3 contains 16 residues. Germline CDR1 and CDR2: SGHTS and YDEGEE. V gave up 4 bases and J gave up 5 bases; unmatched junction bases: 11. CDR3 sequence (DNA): TGTGCCAGCAGCGTTGCGCGTTACAGGGGAAATGAAAAACTGTTTTTT. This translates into CASSVARYRGNEKLFF. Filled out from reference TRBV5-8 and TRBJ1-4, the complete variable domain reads EAGVTQSPTHLIKTRGQQATLRCSPISGHTSVYWYQQALGLGLQFLLWYDEGEERNRGNFPPRFSGRQFPNYSSELNVNALELEDSALYLCASSVARYRGNEKLFFGSGTQLSVL.

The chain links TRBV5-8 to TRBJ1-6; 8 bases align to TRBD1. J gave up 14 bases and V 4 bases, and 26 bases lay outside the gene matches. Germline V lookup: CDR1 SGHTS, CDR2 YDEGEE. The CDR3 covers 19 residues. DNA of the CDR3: TGTGCCAGCAGCAGCTCGGGACAGGTCTTTGCTGGGCGTGTGAAAACCCTCCACTTT. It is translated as CASSSSGQVFAGRVKTLHF.

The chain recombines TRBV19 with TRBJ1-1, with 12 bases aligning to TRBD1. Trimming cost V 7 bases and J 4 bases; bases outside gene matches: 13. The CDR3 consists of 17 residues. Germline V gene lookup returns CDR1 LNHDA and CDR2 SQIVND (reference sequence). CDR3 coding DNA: TGTGCCAGTACCTCCGGGACAGGGGGCCCTGTTGGCACTGAAGCTTTCTTT. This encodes CASTSGTGGPVGTEAFF.

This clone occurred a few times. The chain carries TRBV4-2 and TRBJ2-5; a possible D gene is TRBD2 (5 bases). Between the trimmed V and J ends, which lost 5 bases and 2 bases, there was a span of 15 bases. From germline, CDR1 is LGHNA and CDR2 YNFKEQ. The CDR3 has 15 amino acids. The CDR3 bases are TGTGCCAGCAGCAGGTCTAGCCTCGCTCAAGAGACCCAGTACTTC. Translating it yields CASSRSSLAQETQYF.

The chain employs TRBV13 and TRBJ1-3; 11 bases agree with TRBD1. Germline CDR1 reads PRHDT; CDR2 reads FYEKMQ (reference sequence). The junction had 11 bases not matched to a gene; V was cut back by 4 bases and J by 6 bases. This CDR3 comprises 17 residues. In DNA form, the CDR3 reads TGTGCCAGCAGCTCAGAAGGGACAGGGGGTCTTGAAAACACCATATATTTT. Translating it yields CASSSEGTGGLENTIYF.

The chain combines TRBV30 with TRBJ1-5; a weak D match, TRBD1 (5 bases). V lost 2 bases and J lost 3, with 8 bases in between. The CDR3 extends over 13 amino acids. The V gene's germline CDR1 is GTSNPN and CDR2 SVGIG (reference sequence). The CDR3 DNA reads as TGTGCCTGGAGTCCCAGGGACAATCAGCCCCAGCATTTT. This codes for CAWSPRDNQPQHF.

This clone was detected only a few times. In DNA form, the CDR3 reads TGTGCCAGCAGTTCCAGGACAGGGGGCAACTATGGCTACACCTTC. Its protein is CASSSRTGGNYGYTF. The rearrangement joins TRBV27 to TRBJ1-2; TRBD1 agrees at 11 bases. J was trimmed by 2 bases and V by 4 bases; bases with no gene match: 3. This CDR3 region has 15 residues. Germline-derived CDR1 and CDR2 are MNHEY and SMNVEV (reference sequence).

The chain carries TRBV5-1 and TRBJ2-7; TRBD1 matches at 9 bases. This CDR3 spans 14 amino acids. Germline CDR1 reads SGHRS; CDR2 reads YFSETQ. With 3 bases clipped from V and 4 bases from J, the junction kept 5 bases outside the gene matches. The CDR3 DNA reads TGCGCCAGCAGCTCAGGACAGGGGATATACGAGCAGTACTTC. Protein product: CASSSGQGIYEQYF.

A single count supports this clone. CDR3 sequence reads: CASSLASLAGVRYEQYF. The CDR3 coding sequence is TGTGCCAGCAGCTTAGCATCCTTAGCGGGAGTTCGATACGAGCAGTACTTC. V is TRBV7-2 and J is TRBJ2-7; 9 positions agree with TRBD2. The V and J ends lost 0 bases and 4 bases, in that order; junction bases with no gene match: 10. The CDR3 totals 17 residues. CDR1 and CDR2 from the germline V gene are SGHTA and FQGNSA.

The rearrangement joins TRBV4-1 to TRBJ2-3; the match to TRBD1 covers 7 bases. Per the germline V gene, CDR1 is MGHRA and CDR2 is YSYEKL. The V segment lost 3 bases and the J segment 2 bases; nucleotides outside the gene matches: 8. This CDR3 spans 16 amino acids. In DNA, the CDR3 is TGCGCCAGCAGCCAGGGTGGACAGGTTTTCACAGATACGCAGTATTTT. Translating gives CASSQGGQVFTDTQYF.

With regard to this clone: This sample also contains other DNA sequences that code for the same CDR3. The CDR3 DNA reads TGTGCCAGCTCAAAGACAGGGGGCGTCACTGAAGCTTTCTTT. The encoded protein is CASSKTGGVTEAFF. The chain carries TRBV18 and TRBJ1-1, with 10 nucleotides matching TRBD1. There are 14 residues in the CDR3. Germline V CDR1 and CDR2: KGHSH, LQKENI. V was pared by 5 bases and J by 4 bases, with 4 bases of the junction left unmatched.

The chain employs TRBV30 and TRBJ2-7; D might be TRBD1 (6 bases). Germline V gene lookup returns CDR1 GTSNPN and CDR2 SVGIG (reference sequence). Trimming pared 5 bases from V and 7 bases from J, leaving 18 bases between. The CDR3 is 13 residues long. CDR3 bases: TGTGCCTGGGAGCCGGCAGGGGTGGGGGAGCAGTACTTC. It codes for CAWEPAGVGEQYF.

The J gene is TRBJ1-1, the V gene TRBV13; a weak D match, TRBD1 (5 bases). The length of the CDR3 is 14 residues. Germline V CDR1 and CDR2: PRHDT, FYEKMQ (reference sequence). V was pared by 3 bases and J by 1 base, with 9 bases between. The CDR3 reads CASSLDGGNTEAFF. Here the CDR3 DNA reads TGTGCCAGCAGCTTGGACGGGGGGAACACTGAAGCTTTCTTT.

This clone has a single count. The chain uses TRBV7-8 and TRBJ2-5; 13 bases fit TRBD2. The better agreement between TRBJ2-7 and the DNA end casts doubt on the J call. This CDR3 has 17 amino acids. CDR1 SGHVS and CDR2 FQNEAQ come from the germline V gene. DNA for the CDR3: TGTGCCAGCAGCTCTATTGGACTAGCGGGAGACTCCTACGAGCAGTACTTC. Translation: CASSSIGLAGDSYEQYF.

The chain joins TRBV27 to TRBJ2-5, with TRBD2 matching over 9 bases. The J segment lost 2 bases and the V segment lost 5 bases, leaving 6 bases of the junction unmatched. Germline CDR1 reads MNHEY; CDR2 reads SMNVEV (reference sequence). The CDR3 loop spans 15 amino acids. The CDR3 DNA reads TGTGCCAGCAGTAGCGGGGGGAGTTCGCAAGAGACCCAGTACTTC. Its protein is CASSSGGSSQETQYF.

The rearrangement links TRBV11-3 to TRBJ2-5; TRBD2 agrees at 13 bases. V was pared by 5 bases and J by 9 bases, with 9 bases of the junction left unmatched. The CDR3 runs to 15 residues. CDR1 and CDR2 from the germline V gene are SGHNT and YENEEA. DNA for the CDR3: TGTGCCAGCAGCACGGGACTAGCGGGGCGTTCGGCCCAGTACTTC. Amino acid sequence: CASSTGLAGRSAQYF.

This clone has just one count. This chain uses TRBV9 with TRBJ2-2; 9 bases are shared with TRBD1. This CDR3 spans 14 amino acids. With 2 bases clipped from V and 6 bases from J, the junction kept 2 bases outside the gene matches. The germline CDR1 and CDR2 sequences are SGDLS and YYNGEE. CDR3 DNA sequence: TGTGCCAGCAGCGTCCGGACAGGGGCCGGGGAGCTGTTTTTT. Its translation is CASSVRTGAGELFF.

CDR3 DNA sequence: TGTGCCAGCAGTTTTGGAGGGACGAACACCGGGGAGCTGTTTTTT. Encoded protein: CASSFGGTNTGELFF. This rearrangement joins TRBV28 to TRBJ2-2; D possibly corresponds to TRBD2 (6 bases). V was shortened by 3 bases and J by 0 bases, with 8 bases between the two germline ends. Per germline, CDR1 MDHEN and CDR2 SYDVKM. The CDR3 consists of 15 residues.

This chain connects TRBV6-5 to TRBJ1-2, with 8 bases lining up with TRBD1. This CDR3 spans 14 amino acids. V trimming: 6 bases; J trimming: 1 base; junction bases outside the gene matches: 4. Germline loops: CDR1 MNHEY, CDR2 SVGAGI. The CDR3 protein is CASSKQGVNYGYTF. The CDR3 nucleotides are TGTGCCAGCAGCAAACAGGGGGTTAACTATGGCTACACCTTC.

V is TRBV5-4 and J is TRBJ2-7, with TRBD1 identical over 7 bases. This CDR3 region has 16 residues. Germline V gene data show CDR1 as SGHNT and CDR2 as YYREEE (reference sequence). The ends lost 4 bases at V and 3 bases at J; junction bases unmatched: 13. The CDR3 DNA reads TGTGCCAGCAGCGTATCCCGGGACAGCAGTATCTACGAGCAGTACTTC. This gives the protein CASSVSRDSSIYEQYF.

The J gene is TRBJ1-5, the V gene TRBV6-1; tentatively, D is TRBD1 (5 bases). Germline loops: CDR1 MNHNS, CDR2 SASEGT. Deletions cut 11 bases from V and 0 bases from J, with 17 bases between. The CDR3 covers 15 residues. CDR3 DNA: TGTGCCTCCCGGGGAGGGGAAAGTAGCAATCAGCCCCAGCATTTT. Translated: CASRGGESSNQPQHF.

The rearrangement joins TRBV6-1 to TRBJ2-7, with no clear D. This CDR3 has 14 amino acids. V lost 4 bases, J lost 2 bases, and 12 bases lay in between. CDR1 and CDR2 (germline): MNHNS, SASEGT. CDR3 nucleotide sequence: TGTGCCAGCAGTGTCCAAGTTGGAGCCTACGAGCAGTACTTC. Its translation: CASSVQVGAYEQYF.

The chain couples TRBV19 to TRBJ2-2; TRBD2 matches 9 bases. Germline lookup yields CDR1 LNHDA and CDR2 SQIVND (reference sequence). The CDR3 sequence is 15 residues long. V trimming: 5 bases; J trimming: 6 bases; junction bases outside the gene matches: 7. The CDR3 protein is CASSPLAGGAGELFF. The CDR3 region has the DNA TGTGCCAGTAGTCCCTTGGCGGGAGGGGCCGGGGAGCTGTTTTTT.

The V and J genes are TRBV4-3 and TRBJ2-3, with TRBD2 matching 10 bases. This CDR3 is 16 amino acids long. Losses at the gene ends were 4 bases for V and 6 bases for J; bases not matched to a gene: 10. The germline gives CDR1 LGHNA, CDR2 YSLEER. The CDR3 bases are TGCGCCAGCAGCCTACTAGCGGGAAGCACACCGGATACGCAGTATTTT. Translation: CASSLLAGSTPDTQYF.

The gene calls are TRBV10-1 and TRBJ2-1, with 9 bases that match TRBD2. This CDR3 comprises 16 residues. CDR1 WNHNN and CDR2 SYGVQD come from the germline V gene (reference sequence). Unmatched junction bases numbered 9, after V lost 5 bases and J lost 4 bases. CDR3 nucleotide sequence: TGCGCCAGCAGTAAAGGGGCGGGAGGGCTGTACAATGAGCAGTTCTTC. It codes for CASSKGAGGLYNEQFF.

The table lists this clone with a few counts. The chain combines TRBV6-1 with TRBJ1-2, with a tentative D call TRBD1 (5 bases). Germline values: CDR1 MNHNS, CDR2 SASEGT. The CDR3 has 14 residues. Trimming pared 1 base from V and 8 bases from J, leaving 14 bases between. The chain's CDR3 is CASSEDPRARGYTF. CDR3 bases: TGTGCCAGCAGTGAAGATCCCAGGGCCCGGGGCTACACCTTC.

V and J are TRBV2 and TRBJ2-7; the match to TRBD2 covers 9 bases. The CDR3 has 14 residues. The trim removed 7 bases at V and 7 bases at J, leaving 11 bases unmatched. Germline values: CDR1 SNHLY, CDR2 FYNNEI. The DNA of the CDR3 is TGTGCCAGCACCGCGGGGGGGCAGCGAGGGGAGCAGTACTTC. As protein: CASTAGGQRGEQYF.

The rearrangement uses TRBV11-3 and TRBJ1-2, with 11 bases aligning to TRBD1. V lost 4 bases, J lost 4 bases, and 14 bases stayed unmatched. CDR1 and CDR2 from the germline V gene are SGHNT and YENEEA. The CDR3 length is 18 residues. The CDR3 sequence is CASSSGAFGQGAAYGYTF. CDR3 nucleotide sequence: TGTGCCAGCAGCTCTGGGGCCTTCGGACAGGGGGCTGCCTATGGCTACACCTTC. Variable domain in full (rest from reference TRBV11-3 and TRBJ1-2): EAGVVQSPRYKIIEKKQPVAFWCNPISGHNTLYWYLQNLGQGPELLIRYENEEAVDDSQLPKDRFSAERLKGVDSTLKIQPAELGDSAVYLCASSSGAFGQGAAYGYTFGSGTRLTVV.